The 32 T cell receptor beta chains presented below share a single source sample, sequenced in a study of blood T cell repertoires in COVID-19. TCRdb's copy holds only in-frame clones and misses some; the assay was immunoSEQ multiplex PCR. The profile shows around 200,000 clones, roughly 77% of them singletons. The sequencing sample was made of peripheral blood. The receptors shown here come from a woman aged 40 to 50 with COVID-19, enrolled during active disease.

In this sample, this clone turned up a few times. The rearrangement uses TRBV2 and TRBJ2-6; weak D call: TRBD2 (6 bases). Germline CDR1 reads SNHLY; CDR2 reads FYNNEI. The V end lost 7 bases, the J end lost 4 bases, and 11 bases lay between the germline ends. The CDR3 has 14 residues. The CDR3 reads CASIVGGGANVLTF. In DNA form, the CDR3 reads TGTGCCAGCATTGTGGGAGGAGGGGCCAACGTCCTGACTTTC.

The gene calls are TRBV7-3 and TRBJ2-1; no reliable D call. CDR1 SGHTA and CDR2 FQGTGA come from the germline V gene. The CDR3 runs 12 residues. V shed 5 bases and J shed 7 bases, with 9 bases lying between them. As DNA, the CDR3 is TGTGCCAGCAGCCTACTTGATAATGAGCAGTTCTTC. It encodes CASSLLDNEQFF.

This clone was seen only a few times. V is TRBV30 and J is TRBJ1-1; 9 bases match TRBD1. Germline V gene lookup returns CDR1 GTSNPN and CDR2 SVGIG (reference sequence). J was trimmed by 13 bases and V by 4 bases; bases with no gene match: 10. The CDR3 runs to 12 residues. The CDR3 DNA sequence: TGTGCCTGGACGGGACAGGGTGGGGGAGATTTCTTT. The encoded protein is CAWTGQGGGDFF.

The chain recombines TRBV20-1 with TRBJ2-1; a possible D gene is TRBD2 (6 bases). CDR3 size: 11 residues. Germline CDR1 and CDR2: DFQATT and SNEGSKA (reference sequence). V lost 3 bases to trimming and J lost 8 bases, with 8 bases between them. CDR3 amino acids: CSASSGHEQFF. In DNA form, the CDR3 reads TGCAGTGCTAGTAGCGGCCATGAGCAGTTCTTC.

This rearrangement joins TRBV10-1 to TRBJ2-1; the D gene is possibly TRBD2 (5 bases). Trimming cost V 3 bases and J 1 base, with 7 bases left between them. In germline, CDR1 is WNHNN, CDR2 SYGVQD (reference sequence). This CDR3 spans 14 amino acids. The CDR3, as DNA: TGCGCCAGCAGTGACAGACTATCCTACAATGAGCAGTTCTTC. The encoded protein is CASSDRLSYNEQFF.

The CDR3: CASSVVQGAAEAFF. CDR3 in DNA: TGTGCCAGCAGCGTAGTTCAGGGGGCCGCTGAAGCTTTCTTT. The J gene is TRBJ1-1, the V gene TRBV9; 8 positions agree with TRBD1. The CDR3 length is 14 residues. V dropped 0 bases and J dropped 6; count of bases not matched to a gene: 4. In germline, CDR1 is SGDLS, CDR2 YYNGEE.

This chain uses TRBV7-8 with TRBJ2-3; D is ambiguous. Germline CDR1 reads SGHVS; CDR2 reads FQNEAQ. The CDR3 contains 14 residues. V lost 4 bases and J lost 7, with 15 bases in between. CDR3 in DNA: TGTGCCAGCAGCTATACAGAAACAGCAAATACGCAGTATTTT. This sequence encodes CASSYTETANTQYF.

The chain combines TRBV9 with TRBJ2-3; 10 bases agree with TRBD1. The CDR3 is 16 residues long. V shed 0 bases, J shed 5 bases, and the junction held 6 bases outside the gene matches. The germline V gene has CDR1 SGDLS and CDR2 YYNGEE. The chain's CDR3 is CASSVAGGTGEDTQYF. CDR3 DNA: TGTGCCAGCAGCGTAGCGGGAGGGACAGGGGAAGATACGCAGTATTTT.

The CDR3 region has the DNA TGTGCCAGCAGTTTGCGGGTGGGCCCTGAAGCTTTCTTT. Its translation is CASSLRVGPEAFF. This rearrangement joins TRBV12-3 or TRBV12-4 to TRBJ1-1; no definite D call. The length of the CDR3 is 13 residues. The ends were cut back, 3 bases at V and 6 bases at J, with 11 bases in the middle.

The V and J genes are TRBV4-1 and TRBJ1-1; possibly TRBD1 for D (6 bases). V lost 0 bases and J lost 1, with 15 bases in between. This CDR3 comprises 17 residues. CDR1 and CDR2 (germline): MGHRA, YSYEKL. CDR3 residues: CASSQDRRVGGNTEAFF. In nucleotides, the CDR3 is TGCGCCAGCAGCCAAGATCGCAGAGTAGGGGGGAACACTGAAGCTTTCTTT.

This clone has more than one count but fewer than ten. The V gene is TRBV11-3, the J gene TRBJ1-3; D gene uncertain. CDR3 length equals 13 residues. Germline CDR1 and CDR2: SGHNT and YENEEA. V was pared by 2 bases and J by 2 bases, with 4 bases between. Here the CDR3 DNA reads TGTGCCAGCAGCTTACAGGCTGGAAACACCATATATTTT. Translating it yields CASSLQAGNTIYF. The entire variable domain, with the rest obtained from reference TRBV11-3 and TRBJ1-3, is as follows: EAGVVQSPRYKIIEKKQPVAFWCNPISGHNTLYWYLQNLGQGPELLIRYENEEAVDDSQLPKDRFSAERLKGVDSTLKIQPAELGDSAVYLCASSLQAGNTIYFGEGSWLTVV.

V is TRBV7-3 and J is TRBJ1-2; 7 bases map to TRBD1. The germline gives CDR1 SGHTA, CDR2 FQGTGA. The CDR3 covers 13 residues. The V segment lost 4 bases and the J segment 3 bases; nucleotides outside the gene matches: 2. The CDR3 nucleotides read TGTGCCAGCAGCTCTGGACAGGACTATGGCTACACCTTC. It is translated as CASSSGQDYGYTF.

This chain links TRBV10-3 with TRBJ2-3; D perhaps matches TRBD2 (5 bases). Germline CDR1 ENHRY, CDR2 SYGVKD. The CDR3 contains 13 residues. V was pared by 3 bases and J by 5 bases, with 9 bases between. CDR3 nucleotide sequence: TGTGCCATCAGTGAACTCCGGGGAGATACGCAGTATTTT. Translated: CAISELRGDTQYF.

This clone was seen a single time. This chain uses TRBV30 with TRBJ2-7; 7 bases are shared with TRBD1. The CDR3 runs to 13 residues. The germline gives CDR1 GTSNPN, CDR2 SVGIG (reference sequence). V shed 3 bases and J 6 bases; nucleotides not matched to a gene: 8. The DNA for the CDR3 is TGTGCCTGGAGGCCGGGACAGATAGGCGAGCAGTACTTC. This translates into CAWRPGQIGEQYF.

The rearrangement links TRBV4-3 to TRBJ2-3; D not resolved. Trimming took 0 bases from V and 4 from J, leaving 11 bases between them. The CDR3 length is 15 residues. Germline CDR1 LGHNA, CDR2 YSLEER. The CDR3 here is CASSQEGSKADTQYF. The CDR3, as DNA: TGCGCCAGCAGCCAAGAGGGTAGCAAGGCAGATACGCAGTATTTT.

The V call is TRBV12-3 or TRBV12-4, the J call TRBJ2-4; 7 bases are a match to TRBD2. CDR3 length: 12 amino acids. Trimming removed 6 bases from V and 11 bases from J; junction bases left unmatched: 7. The CDR3 DNA reads as TGTGCCAGCAGCTGGACTAGTGGGCTTCAGTACTTC. This translates into CASSWTSGLQYF.

This chain joins TRBV27 and TRBJ2-7; 7 nucleotides match TRBD1. This CDR3 comprises 18 residues. Trimming took 2 bases from V and 0 from J; bases not matched to a gene: 13. Germline assignment: CDR1 MNHEY and CDR2 SMNVEV (reference sequence). The CDR3 DNA follows: TGTGCCAGCAGTTTAAGAGGGACAGCAGCTTATAGCTCCTACGAGCAGTACTTC. Amino acid sequence: CASSLRGTAAYSSYEQYF.

This clone has only a few counts. The chain employs TRBV6-1 and TRBJ1-5, with D unresolved. With 0 bases removed from V and 0 bases from J, the gap between germline ends came to 15 bases. This CDR3 has 18 residues. Germline lookup yields CDR1 MNHNS and CDR2 SASEGT. CDR3 bases: TGTGCCAGCAGTGAAGCTGGAGGAGGACGGAGTAGCAATCAGCCCCAGCATTTT. It encodes CASSEAGGGRSSNQPQHF.

DNA for the CDR3: TGTGCCAGCAGCCTTCTACAGGGGGGCAATCAGCCCCAGCATTTT. Protein product: CASSLLQGGNQPQHF. This chain connects TRBV27 to TRBJ1-5, with TRBD1 matching over 8 bases. The CDR3 extends over 15 amino acids. Germline V gives CDR1 MNHEY, CDR2 SMNVEV (reference sequence). Trimming at V came to 6 bases and at J to 2 bases, leaving 6 bases not matched to a gene.

The chain recombines TRBV19 with TRBJ1-1; D is perhaps TRBD1 (6 bases). V dropped 5 bases and J dropped 3 bases, with 13 bases sitting between them. The CDR3 is made up of 14 amino acids. Germline V lookup: CDR1 LNHDA, CDR2 SQIVND (reference sequence). This CDR3 reads CASSHGGRYTEAFF. DNA of the CDR3: TGTGCCAGTAGTCATGGGGGCAGGTACACTGAAGCTTTCTTT.

The genes are TRBV27 and TRBJ1-2, with 9 nucleotides matching TRBD1. CDR3 length equals 14 residues. Trimming took 6 bases from V and 4 from J; bases not matched to a gene: 6. CDR1 MNHEY and CDR2 SMNVEV come from the germline V gene (reference sequence). DNA of the CDR3: TGTGCCAGCAGCCTCACAGGGGGCACCTATGGCTACACCTTC. The encoded protein is CASSLTGGTYGYTF.

J is TRBJ2-1 and V is TRBV4-1; tentative D call: TRBD2 (6 bases). CDR1 is MGHRA, CDR2 YSYEKL, per germline. V was pared by 4 bases and J by 7 bases, with 14 bases between. The length of the CDR3 is 14 residues. The CDR3 loop is CASSRVGEANEQFF. CDR3 DNA sequence: TGCGCCAGCAGCCGCGTGGGGGAGGCTAATGAGCAGTTCTTC.

V gene TRBV20-1 combines with J gene TRBJ1-2, with 8 bases that match TRBD1. Germline CDR1 and CDR2: DFQATT and SNEGSKA (reference sequence). The ends lost 6 bases at V and 7 bases at J; junction bases unmatched: 4. CDR3 length equals 11 residues. Here the CDR3 reads CSALDRAGYTF. The CDR3 coding sequence is TGCAGTGCCTTGGACAGGGCTGGCTACACCTTC.

The CDR3 nucleotides are TGTGCCAGCCCGGCCGCCGGGGGTGAAAAACTGTTTTTT. This sequence encodes CASPAAGGEKLFF. This sequence joins TRBV19 and TRBJ1-4; D is perhaps TRBD1 (5 bases). CDR1 is LNHDA and CDR2 is SQIVND in the germline V gene (reference sequence). Trimming took off 9 bases at V and 7 bases at J, with 15 bases between the two ends. The CDR3 runs 13 residues.

This rearrangement joins TRBV18 to TRBJ2-7, with D possibly being TRBD1 (6 bases). The germline gives CDR1 KGHSH, CDR2 LQKENI. CDR3 length equals 13 residues. V lost 4 bases to trimming and J lost 3 bases, with 10 bases between them. Here the CDR3 reads CASSRDILYEQYF. The CDR3 DNA is TGTGCCAGCTCACGGGACATTCTCTACGAGCAGTACTTC.

The genes are TRBV7-9 and TRBJ1-2; weak D call: TRBD1 (5 bases). The ends were cut back, 5 bases at V and 8 bases at J, with 15 bases in the middle. This CDR3 has 13 amino acids. From germline, CDR1 is SEHNR and CDR2 FQNEAQ (reference sequence). CDR3 nucleotide sequence: TGTGCCAGCAGCCCGCAGGGAACGGAAGGCTACACCTTC. Translation: CASSPQGTEGYTF.

J is TRBJ2-7 and V is TRBV6-5, with D possibly matching TRBD1 (6 bases). Germline lookup yields CDR1 MNHEY and CDR2 SVGAGI. The V and J ends lost 7 bases and 4 bases respectively, with 20 bases between them. The CDR3 totals 15 residues. Written as DNA, the CDR3 is TGTGCCAGCAATGCTGCACAGGGTCCTGAATACGAGCAGTACTTC. Translating it yields CASNAAQGPEYEQYF.

V gene TRBV12-3 or TRBV12-4 combines with J gene TRBJ2-1; maybe TRBD2 (5 bases). The germline V and J ends were trimmed by 1 base and 10 bases, with 11 bases remaining between them. This CDR3 has 13 amino acids. The CDR3 protein is CASSLGWLAEQFF. The CDR3, as DNA: TGTGCCAGCAGTTTAGGGTGGCTAGCCGAGCAGTTCTTC.

This chain joins TRBV11-2 and TRBJ2-1; the match to TRBD2 covers 14 bases. CDR1 and CDR2 (germline): SGHAT, FQNNGV. The CDR3 runs to 18 residues. After removal of 8 bases from V and 5 bases from J, the junction contained 14 bases not matched to a gene. CDR3 protein: CASHWGLAGEGSNNEQFF. The CDR3 nucleotides are TGTGCCAGCCACTGGGGACTAGCGGGAGAGGGGTCAAACAATGAGCAGTTCTTC.

The CDR3, as DNA: TGTGCCAGCTCTAAGGAGGCCTTTAGCTCCTACGAGCAGTACTTC. Protein product: CASSKEAFSSYEQYF. The V call is TRBV27, the J call TRBJ2-7; TRBD2 is a possible D gene (5 bases). Germline lookup yields CDR1 MNHEY and CDR2 SMNVEV (reference sequence). Trimming removed 8 bases from V and 0 bases from J, with 17 bases in between. This CDR3 contains 15 residues.

V usage is TRBV3-1 (or the pseudogene TRBV3-2) and J usage is TRBJ1-4; the D is unclear. The CDR3 sequence is 12 residues long. Trimming shortened V by 4 bases and J by 6 bases, and 6 bases separated the two germline ends. Germline CDR1 LGHDT, CDR2 YNNKEL (reference sequence). CDR3 in amino acids: CASSLLDEKLFF. The CDR3 DNA follows: TGTGCCAGCAGCCTCCTTGATGAAAAACTGTTTTTT.

This sequence joins TRBV12-5 and TRBJ1-4; 7 bases fit TRBD1. Trimming at V came to 0 bases and at J to 5 bases, leaving 12 bases not matched to a gene. Per the germline V gene, CDR1 is LGHNT and CDR2 is FRNRAP. This CDR3 spans 18 amino acids. This CDR3 reads CASGLVRDREFLNEKLFF. CDR3 DNA: TGTGCTAGTGGTTTGGTAAGGGACAGAGAGTTTCTGAATGAAAAACTGTTTTTT. Full variable domain (rest looked up from reference TRBV12-5 and TRBJ1-4): DARVTQTPRHKVTEMGQEVTMRCQPILGHNTVFWYRQTMMQGLELLAYFRNRAPLDDSGMPKDRFSAEMPDATLATLKIQPSEPRDSAVYFCASGLVRDREFLNEKLFFGSGTQLSVL.